The following is a T cell receptor (beta chain) sequence with its context. It has no known antigen specificity. The input lacks base qualities; no much larger clone sits a single base away. The record originates from a study of blood T cells in healthy people across ages (dated by TCRdb to about 2015). Context from the whole study: In model experiments, roughly one uniquely barcoded TCR beta cDNA molecule per two T cells was captured by template switching. Age-related changes in TCR beta repertoire diversity were measured in the study by deep sequencing normalized with unique cDNA molecular identifiers. The donors were split into four age groups: young (average 16 years), middle-aged (more than 35), aged (more than 60) and long-lived (about 74). To avoid experimental bias, donors of different ages were randomly spread across the sequencing lanes. Two additional independent replicas of 1 million unique cDNA reads from the same blood draw were analyzed for two donors (one aged 18 to 30 and one aged 80 or older).

The CDR3, cysteine through phenylalanine, is 14 amino acids long. Kept here is only the CDR3 DNA, which spans 42 bases and is read in frame from base 1. V is cut by 7 bases and J by 1 base, and the space between the germline ends is 10 bases. Libraries were prepared through 5' RACE. A second PCR of roughly 7 to 12 cycles was run with a J-beta primer mix and a sample-barcoded 5' primer. A unique molecular identifier was introduced onto each TCR beta cDNA molecule by a template-switch 5' adaptor carrying 12 random nucleotides. At least 3 million CDR3-containing paired-end reads were obtained from each sample. The Mint cDNA synthesis kit, primed by a TRBC-specific oligonucleotide, was used to synthesize first-strand cDNA from all RNA. Following uracil-DNA glycosylase treatment, all cDNA underwent a first 18-cycle PCR with the universal primers M1SS and BC2_uni_R. In the paper's pipeline: For normalization, 1 million high-quality reads, each with a distinct molecular identifier, were randomly selected from each sample. Reads sharing molecular identifiers were discarded rather than binned into consensus sequences. MiTCR, with a Q25 quality threshold and the strictest error-elimination algorithm, was used for CDR3 identification, clonotype clustering and error correction. A nonparametric unseen species model using Euler transformation provided a lower-bound estimate of total TCR beta diversity. TCRdb's own reprocessing of the public reads used fastp at Q25 and MiXCR and kept productive beta chains. A single entry per CDR3 protein holds the most common genes and DNA from its merged rows. The V and J calls were determined by TCRdb, not by the authors. This sample has 1.5 million to 2 million distinct CDR3 sequences in its table, and about 39% of those were observed once. The biggest ten clones account for 23% of the sample.

The roughly 39 donors, aged roughly 6 to 100 years, were systemically healthy Caucasian individuals from Russia. Each donor gave approximately 9.3 milliliters of peripheral blood, collected into EDTA-treated Vacutainer tubes. Ficoll-Paque density-gradient centrifugation was used to isolate PBMCs, with at least 6.5 million obtained per sample. Trizol reagent was used to extract total RNA from PBMCs, with at least 6 micrograms per sample. For every donor, an aliquot of PBMCs went through flow cytometry to measure the percentages of naive CD45RAhigh/CD27high T cells. Study-wide conclusions, independent of this receptor: Because profiling used bulk unsorted PBMCs, naive and antigen-experienced compartments could not be compared conclusively. Donor CMV infection status was unknown, potentially confounding age-related changes in expanded clonotypes. As age increased, observed TCR beta diversity per million T cells dropped in a roughly linear way, and a significant reduction was already evident by age about 40. Estimates of total diversity from one million sequenced T cells were regarded as lower bounds and underestimates. Observed TCR beta diversity correlated strongly with the percentage of naive T cells measured by flow cytometry. Compared with the aged group, the long-lived group had more naive CD4+ T cells, fewer expanded clones and increased TCR diversity, a pattern suggesting age selection.

This clonotype was obtained from a human donor in good health. The chain links TRBV12-3 or TRBV12-4 with TRBJ2-2, with the D call perhaps TRBD1 or TRBD2, as 5 bases match in each case. Source material: blood. DNA sequence: TGTGCCAGCACGGGGCCTGTGAACACCGGGGAGCTGTTTTTT. Its coded protein is CASTGPVNTGELFF.